The sequence of this T cell receptor beta chain was determined in a study of shared clonotypes between healthy human individuals. CDR1 and CDR2 from the germline V gene are LNHNV and YYDKDF (reference sequence). The CDR3 is made up of 15 amino acids. V gave up 0 bases and J gave up 5 bases; unmatched junction bases: 6. Measured with immunoSEQ multiplex PCR; TCRdb has only the in-frame clones, and not every one. Here the sample spans under 600,000 clones, around 78% being singletons. The V call is TRBV15, the J call TRBJ2-7; the match to TRBD2 covers 8 bases. The sequenced sample was PBMCs. This TCR derives from a woman aged 40 to 55 in good health. Some clones in this sample may be carry-over from other donors' samples. In DNA, the CDR3 is TGTGCCACCAGCAGAGATCGGGGGGGGCTCGACGAGCAGTACTTC. Its protein product is CATSRDRGGLDEQYF.